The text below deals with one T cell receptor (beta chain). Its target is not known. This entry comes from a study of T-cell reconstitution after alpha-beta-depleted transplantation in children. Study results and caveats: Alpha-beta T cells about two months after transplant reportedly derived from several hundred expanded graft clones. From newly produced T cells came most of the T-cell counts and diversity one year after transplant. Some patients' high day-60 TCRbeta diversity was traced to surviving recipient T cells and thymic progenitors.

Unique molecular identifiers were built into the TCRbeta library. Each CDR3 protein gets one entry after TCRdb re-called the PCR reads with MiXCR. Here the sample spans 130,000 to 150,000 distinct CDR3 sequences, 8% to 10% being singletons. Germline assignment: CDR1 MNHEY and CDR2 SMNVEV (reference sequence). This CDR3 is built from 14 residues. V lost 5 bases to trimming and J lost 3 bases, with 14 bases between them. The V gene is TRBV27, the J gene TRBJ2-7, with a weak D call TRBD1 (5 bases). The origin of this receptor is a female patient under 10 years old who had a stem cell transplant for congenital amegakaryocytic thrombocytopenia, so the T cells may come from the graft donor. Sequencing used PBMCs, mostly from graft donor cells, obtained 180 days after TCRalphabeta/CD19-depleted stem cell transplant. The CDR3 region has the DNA TGTGCCAGCAGTCTTACAGACAGTTTCTACGAGCAGTACTTC. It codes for CASSLTDSFYEQYF.